The 32 T cell receptor beta chains below come from one sample, sequenced in a study of T cell responses to AZD1222 COVID-19 vaccine. Produced via immunoSEQ multiplex PCR; TCRdb's table is partial and in-frame only. The data contain some 200,000 clones, around 94% of them singletons. Here the sequenced sample was peripheral blood, taken 28 days after the second dose of the MenACWY control vaccine. The receptors were gathered from an adult who received the MenACWY meningococcal vaccine as a control.

This clone was seen once. The gene calls are TRBV2 and TRBJ2-3; D is unclear. The germline CDR1 and CDR2 sequences are SNHLY and FYNNEI. This CDR3 is built from 13 residues. V dropped 1 base and J dropped 3 bases, with 5 bases sitting between them. The CDR3 reads CASSEEGTDTQYF. The CDR3 nucleotides read TGTGCCAGCAGTGAAGAGGGTACAGATACGCAGTATTTT.

The chain carries TRBV6-5 and TRBJ1-3; unclear D gene. This CDR3 has 14 amino acids. Germline V CDR1 and CDR2: MNHEY, SVGAGI. Trimming left V 4 bases short and J 0 bases short, with 7 bases between. The CDR3 spells CASSSGSSGNTIYF. Written as DNA, the CDR3 is TGTGCCAGCAGTTCCGGAAGCTCTGGAAACACCATATATTTT.

The chain links TRBV19 to TRBJ1-2; D gene unclear. V lost 4 bases, J lost 4 bases, and 10 bases lay in between. The CDR3 totals 13 residues. The germline V gene encodes CDR1 LNHDA and CDR2 SQIVND (reference sequence). CDR3 region: CASSTGSRYGYTF. The CDR3 coding sequence is TGTGCCAGTAGTACCGGCAGCCGCTATGGCTACACCTTC.

The chain carries TRBV18 and TRBJ2-3; TRBD2 matches at 14 bases. The germline V gene encodes CDR1 KGHSH and CDR2 LQKENI. The length of the CDR3 is 17 residues. The trim removed 6 bases at V and 5 bases at J, leaving 10 bases unmatched. CDR3 bases: TGTGCCAGCTCCCGCAAAGGAGGGACTAGCGGGGGAGATACGCAGTATTTT. It specifies CASSRKGGTSGGDTQYF.

This rearrangement joins TRBV4-3 to TRBJ1-6; D possibly corresponds to TRBD1 (6 bases). The CDR3 spans 15 residues. The ends were cut back, 4 bases at V and 0 bases at J, with 7 bases in the middle. The germline V gene has CDR1 LGHNA and CDR2 YSLEER. CDR3 region: CASSRQDSYNSPLHF. The CDR3 nucleotides read TGCGCCAGCAGCCGACAGGACTCCTATAATTCACCCCTCCACTTT.

This CDR3 reads CASRRTDTQYF. The CDR3 DNA reads as TGTGCCAGCAGGCGCACAGATACGCAGTATTTT. This chain uses TRBV12-3 or TRBV12-4 with TRBJ2-3; D is unclear. The V end lost 6 bases, the J end lost 1 base, and 2 bases lay between the germline ends. This CDR3 spans 11 amino acids.

The V gene is TRBV3-1 (or the pseudogene TRBV3-2), the J gene TRBJ1-6; D may be TRBD1 (6 bases). Per germline, CDR1 LGHDT and CDR2 YNNKEL (reference sequence). The CDR3 consists of 14 residues. The ends were cut back, 5 bases at V and 3 bases at J, with 8 bases in the middle. The CDR3 here is CASSWDNYNSPLHF. The CDR3 DNA reads TGTGCCAGCAGCTGGGACAACTATAATTCACCCCTCCACTTT.

CDR3 loop: CASSLRGGYNEQFF. The CDR3 nucleotides read TGCGCCAGCAGCTTACGCGGCGGTTACAATGAGCAGTTCTTC. The chain joins TRBV5-1 to TRBJ2-1; D is ambiguous. Trimming left V 2 bases short and J 4 bases short, with 10 bases between. The germline gives CDR1 SGHRS, CDR2 YFSETQ. CDR3 length equals 14 residues.

This chain links TRBV7-2 with TRBJ1-1; TRBD1 might be the D (6 bases). Germline CDR1 is SGHTA and CDR2 is FQGNSA. The CDR3 spans 13 residues. Trimming took 5 bases from V and 6 from J, leaving 13 bases between them. Here the CDR3 reads CASSTYRQAEAFF. The CDR3 region has the DNA TGTGCCAGCAGCACCTACCGACAGGCTGAAGCTTTCTTT.

The chain uses TRBV7-3 and TRBJ1-1; TRBD1 might be the D (6 bases). This CDR3 has 15 amino acids. The V and J ends lost 0 bases and 1 base respectively, with 9 bases between them. Germline values: CDR1 SGHTA, CDR2 FQGTGA. The CDR3 nucleotides are TGTGCCAGCAGCTTAACTCGGGGGCAGAACACTGAAGCTTTCTTT. Translation: CASSLTRGQNTEAFF. Together with reference TRBV7-3 and TRBJ1-1, the CDR3 gives the full variable domain: GAGVSQTPSNKVTEKGKYVELRCDPISGHTALYWYRQSLGQGPEFLIYFQGTGAADDSGLPNDRFFAVRPEGSVSTLKIQRTERGDSAVYLCASSLTRGQNTEAFFGQGTRLTVV.

The V and J genes are TRBV6-5 and TRBJ1-4; D remains unclear. Germline V gives CDR1 MNHEY, CDR2 SVGAGI. CDR3 length: 14 residues. Trimming pared 6 bases from V and 0 bases from J, leaving 8 bases between. The chain's CDR3 is CASRSISTNEKLFF. In DNA, the CDR3 is TGTGCCAGCAGGTCCATATCAACTAATGAAAAACTGTTTTTT.

V and J are TRBV2 and TRBJ1-6; 9 nucleotides match TRBD1. Germline V CDR1 and CDR2: SNHLY, FYNNEI. V lost 5 bases, J lost 7 bases, and 3 bases stayed unmatched. There are 14 residues in the CDR3. CDR3 sequence reads: CASSTGGANSPLHF. In DNA form, the CDR3 reads TGTGCCAGCAGTACAGGGGGCGCAAATTCACCCCTCCACTTT.

The V call is TRBV28, the J call TRBJ1-2; 8 bases are shared with TRBD1. The V segment lost 2 bases and the J segment 6 bases; nucleotides outside the gene matches: 5. Germline CDR1 reads MDHEN; CDR2 reads SYDVKM. This CDR3 is built from 14 residues. The DNA for the CDR3 is TGTGCCAGCAGTTTAGTGGACAGGGACGATGGCTACACCTTC. Protein sequence: CASSLVDRDDGYTF.

The chain joins TRBV5-1 to TRBJ2-1, with D hard to call. V lost 3 bases, J lost 0 bases, and 13 bases lay in between. This CDR3 has 16 residues. In germline, CDR1 is SGHRS, CDR2 YFSETQ. The CDR3 region is CASSSWPTNSYNEQFF. The CDR3 DNA sequence: TGCGCCAGCAGCTCGTGGCCTACTAACTCCTACAATGAGCAGTTCTTC.

This chain joins TRBV29-1 and TRBJ2-3; 7 bases fit TRBD2. Germline values: CDR1 SQVTM, CDR2 ANQGSEA. The CDR3 totals 13 residues. V lost 4 bases and J lost 2; bases outside the gene matches: 3. CDR3 DNA sequence: TGCAGCGTTGGCGGGAGAGTCACAGATACGCAGTATTTT. It is translated as CSVGGRVTDTQYF.

The chain uses TRBV2 and TRBJ1-4; 7 bases are a match to TRBD1. The ends lost 1 base at V and 8 bases at J; junction bases unmatched: 10. The CDR3 has 16 residues. Germline assignment: CDR1 SNHLY and CDR2 FYNNEI. The CDR3 here is CASSEGVGTGEEKLFF. The CDR3 nucleotides are TGTGCCAGCAGTGAAGGGGTTGGAACAGGGGAGGAAAAACTGTTTTTT.

The chain is built from TRBV7-9 and TRBJ2-7, with D maybe TRBD2 (5 bases). The ends were cut back, 2 bases at V and 4 bases at J, with 9 bases in the middle. The CDR3 is made up of 13 amino acids. Germline CDR1 is SEHNR and CDR2 is FQNEAQ (reference sequence). The CDR3 reads CASSLPPGYEQYF. Here the CDR3 DNA reads TGTGCCAGCAGCTTACCCCCGGGGTACGAGCAGTACTTC.

This chain uses TRBV13 with TRBJ1-1; D unclear. Germline lookup yields CDR1 PRHDT and CDR2 FYEKMQ (reference sequence). The CDR3 has 15 residues. Trimming took 2 bases from V and 0 from J, leaving 10 bases between them. The CDR3 DNA sequence: TGTGCCAGCAGCTTATCCGCAGCAGTGAACACTGAAGCTTTCTTT. Translated: CASSLSAAVNTEAFF. The complete variable domain, with remaining parts taken from reference TRBV13 and TRBJ1-1, reads AAGVIQSPRHLIKEKRETATLKCYPIPRHDTVYWYQQGPGQDPQFLISFYEKMQSDKGSIPDRFSAQQFSDYHSELNMSSLELGDSALYFCASSLSAAVNTEAFFGQGTRLTVV.

The V and J genes are TRBV28 and TRBJ2-7; D gene unclear. This CDR3 contains 13 residues. Trimming took 5 bases from V and 3 from J, leaving 11 bases between them. The germline gives CDR1 MDHEN, CDR2 SYDVKM. The CDR3 region is CASSTTQNYEQYF. In DNA, the CDR3 is TGTGCCAGCAGTACGACACAAAACTACGAGCAGTACTTC.

This chain joins TRBV28 and TRBJ1-4; tentatively, D is TRBD1 (5 bases). In germline, CDR1 is MDHEN, CDR2 SYDVKM. This CDR3 region has 15 residues. Trimming took off 7 bases at V and 7 bases at J, with 19 bases between the two ends. The CDR3 is CASTVRQRVGEKLFF. As DNA, the CDR3 is TGTGCCAGCACCGTTAGACAGCGGGTGGGTGAAAAACTGTTTTTT.

V is TRBV19 and J is TRBJ1-1; D gene ambiguous. CDR1 is LNHDA, CDR2 SQIVND, per germline (reference sequence). The CDR3 sequence is 13 residues long. V was pared by 7 bases and J by 7 bases, with 16 bases between. CDR3 sequence: CASNDGRGLEAFF. CDR3 coding DNA: TGTGCCAGTAACGATGGGAGAGGGCTTGAAGCTTTCTTT.

CDR3 in DNA: TGTGCCAGTAGTAGAGGGGACAGCGGCTACGAGCAGTACTTC. Protein sequence: CASSRGDSGYEQYF. The chain employs TRBV19 and TRBJ2-7; TRBD1 agrees at 7 bases. This CDR3 is built from 14 residues. J was trimmed by 3 bases and V by 4 bases; bases with no gene match: 6. Germline CDR1 reads LNHDA; CDR2 reads SQIVND (reference sequence).

This clone was detected only once. The V gene is TRBV5-1, the J gene TRBJ2-7, with TRBD1 as a possible D gene (5 bases). The V end was cut by 0 bases, the J end by 3 bases, with 13 bases between. This CDR3 contains 15 residues. Per germline, CDR1 SGHRS and CDR2 YFSETQ. CDR3 coding DNA: TGCGCCAGCAGCTTGGAGCAGGACACAAACTACGAGCAGTACTTC. This codes for CASSLEQDTNYEQYF.

The chain is built from TRBV5-8 and TRBJ2-6, with unresolved D. Deletions cut 1 base from V and 0 bases from J, with 5 bases between. Looked up from germline, CDR1 is SGHTS and CDR2 is YDEGEE. The CDR3 consists of 15 residues. CDR3 DNA sequence: TGTGCCAGCAGCTTGCGCCGCTCTGGGGCCAACGTCCTGACTTTC. This codes for CASSLRRSGANVLTF.

This clone is a singleton in its sample. V gene TRBV3-1 (or the pseudogene TRBV3-2) combines with J gene TRBJ1-2; D is possibly TRBD1 (5 bases). The CDR3 runs to 17 residues. Per germline, CDR1 LGHDT and CDR2 YNNKEL (reference sequence). Trimming took 1 base from V and 8 from J, leaving 23 bases between them. Here the CDR3 DNA reads TGTGCCAGCAGCCAAGCGTCCCGGGGGTTCAGGGCGCGGGGCTACACCTTC. Amino acid sequence: CASSQASRGFRARGYTF.

The chain links TRBV7-2 to TRBJ2-2, with 7 bases identical to TRBD2. The CDR3 extends over 17 amino acids. Trimming removed 1 base from V and 2 bases from J; junction bases left unmatched: 7. The germline CDR1 and CDR2 sequences are SGHTA and FQGNSA. For the CDR3, the DNA is TGTGCCAGCAGCTTAGGGCTCGGGGGGACCAACACCGGGGAGCTGTTTTTT. Protein sequence: CASSLGLGGTNTGELFF.

This clone was found once. The chain couples TRBV28 to TRBJ1-5; 9 positions match TRBD1. Unmatched junction bases numbered 7, after V lost 7 bases and J lost 3 bases. The CDR3 extends over 15 amino acids. Germline assignment: CDR1 MDHEN and CDR2 SYDVKM. Here the CDR3 reads CASNPTGGSNQPQHF. The CDR3 nucleotides are TGTGCCAGCAATCCAACAGGGGGCTCCAATCAGCCCCAGCATTTT.

As for this clone: Other DNA sequences in the same sample also yield this CDR3. The V call is TRBV7-9, the J call TRBJ1-1; D is ambiguous. Germline CDR1 is SEHNR and CDR2 is FQNEAQ (reference sequence). The CDR3 length is 14 residues. Trimming took 1 base from V and 1 from J, leaving 7 bases between them. DNA of the CDR3: TGTGCCAGCAGCTTAGTTCTGGGGAACACTGAAGCTTTCTTT. This codes for CASSLVLGNTEAFF.

The V call is TRBV27, the J call TRBJ1-5; D might be TRBD1 (5 bases). V lost 6 bases, J lost 6 bases, and 12 bases lay in between. The CDR3 sequence is 13 residues long. The V gene's germline CDR1 is MNHEY and CDR2 SMNVEV (reference sequence). CDR3 sequence reads: CASSPLGGQPQHF. As DNA, the CDR3 is TGTGCCAGCAGCCCACTGGGGGGTCAGCCCCAGCATTTT.

This clone was recorded a few times. The gene calls are TRBV5-6 and TRBJ1-3; weak D call: TRBD1 (5 bases). The germline V gene has CDR1 SGHDT and CDR2 YYEEEE. V lost 4 bases and J 0 bases, leaving 14 bases between the germline ends. The CDR3 is 16 residues long. The CDR3 DNA sequence: TGTGCCAGCAGCGACAGCCGAACCCGCTCTGGAAACACCATATATTTT. Its protein product is CASSDSRTRSGNTIYF.

The V call is TRBV6-1, the J call TRBJ2-7; 7 nucleotides line up with TRBD1. CDR3 size: 15 residues. Germline trimming cut 5 bases from V and 0 bases from J; bases unmatched to any gene: 7. Germline V gene sequence: CDR1 MNHNS, CDR2 SASEGT. The CDR3 here is CASSHRGGRSYEQYF. CDR3 coding DNA: TGTGCCAGCAGTCACAGGGGTGGACGCTCCTACGAGCAGTACTTC.

The chain joins TRBV5-6 to TRBJ2-7; TRBD2 matches at 12 bases. The CDR3 is made up of 15 amino acids. Germline V gives CDR1 SGHDT, CDR2 YYEEEE. The V segment lost 3 bases and the J segment 3 bases; nucleotides outside the gene matches: 4. CDR3 amino acids: CASSSRLAGVYEQYF. The CDR3 DNA sequence: TGTGCCAGCAGCTCAAGACTAGCGGGGGTCTACGAGCAGTACTTC.